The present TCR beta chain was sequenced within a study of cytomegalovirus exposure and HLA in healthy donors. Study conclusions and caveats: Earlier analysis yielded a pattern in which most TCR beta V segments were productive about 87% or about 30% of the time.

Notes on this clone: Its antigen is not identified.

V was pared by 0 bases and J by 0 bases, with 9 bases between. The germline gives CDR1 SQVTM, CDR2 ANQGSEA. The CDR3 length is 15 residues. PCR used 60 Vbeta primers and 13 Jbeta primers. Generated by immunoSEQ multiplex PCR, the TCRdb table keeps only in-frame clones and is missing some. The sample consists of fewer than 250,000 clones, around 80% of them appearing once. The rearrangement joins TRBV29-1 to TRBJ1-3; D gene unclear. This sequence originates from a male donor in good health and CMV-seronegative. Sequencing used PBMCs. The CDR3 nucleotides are TGCAGCGTTGAAGACGCCAGGCTCTCTGGAAACACCATATATTTT. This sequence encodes CSVEDARLSGNTIYF.